This is a list of T cell receptor beta chains from one sample in a study of T cells in Graves' hyperthyroidism and ophthalmopathy. TCRdb processed the multiplex PCR reads anew with MiXCR; each CDR3 protein has one entry. The repertoire includes about 570,000 distinct CDR3 sequences, roughly 50% of them detected once, and about 20% sits in the top ten. The sequenced sample was peripheral blood or thyroid tissue (not recorded which). The source of these receptors is an adult woman with Graves' disease, either hyperthyroidism or ophthalmopathy (not recorded which). Each CDR3 is given with its conserved first and last residue. D genes are given only for firm matches. Size values are once, few and many counts, or a class for expanded clones, and some rows have none.

DNA	CDR3	size	J	D	V
TGTGCCAGCAGCTCCTGGCGGCTGCCTGGGGCCAACGTCCTGACTTTC	CASSSWRLPGANVLTF	many	TRBJ2-6	.	TRBV7-9
TGCAGCGTTGAAGCCTCCAGGGTGGGGGAGACCCAGTACTTC	CSVEASRVGETQYF	many	TRBJ2-5	.	TRBV29-1
TGTGCCAGCAGCTCGGGGCCACGAGCTTTCTTT	CASSSGPRAFF	many	TRBJ1-1	.	TRBV7-2
TGTGCCAGCTCTTTCCCCAGGGGGCTTAATGGCTACACCTTC	CASSFPRGLNGYTF	once	TRBJ1-2	TRBD1	TRBV7-8
TGCGCCAGCAGCTCCACTGTCACTGAAGCTTTCTTT	CASSSTVTEAFF	many	TRBJ1-1	.	TRBV5-1
TGCAGCGTTGAGGCCCAGGGTTACGAGCAGTACTTC	CSVEAQGYEQYF	many	TRBJ2-7	.	TRBV29-1
TGTGCCAGCAGCGTAGGGCCAGATGATTCACCCCTCCACTTT	CASSVGPDDSPLHF	.	TRBJ1-6	.	TRBV9
TGTGCCAGCAGTAAATCAGGGACTTACAATCAGCCCCAGCATTTT	CASSKSGTYNQPQHF	many	TRBJ1-5	.	TRBV2
TGTGCCAGCAGTGCCGGGACAGGGTTGCATGAGCAGTTCTTC	CASSAGTGLHEQFF	.	TRBJ2-1	TRBD1	TRBV2
TGTGCCAGCGCCGAGGAACAGGGCTCCTACGAGCAGTACTTC	CASAEEQGSYEQYF	once	TRBJ2-7	.	TRBV14
TGTGCCAGCAGTTCATTCAGTCCCAGGGTAATAGAGACCCAGTACTTC	CASSSFSPRVIETQYF	few	TRBJ2-5	.	TRBV28
TGTGCCAGCACACCAGTCGGCTCCTATAATTCACCCCTCCACTTT	CASTPVGSYNSPLHF	.	TRBJ1-6	.	TRBV25-1
TGCAGCGTTGCAGGGGTCAGCCCCTCTGGAAACACCATATATTTT	CSVAGVSPSGNTIYF	.	TRBJ1-3	.	TRBV29-1
TGTGCCAGCAGCCCGGGACAGGAGATTTCACCCCTCCACTTT	CASSPGQEISPLHF	.	TRBJ1-6	TRBD1	TRBV9
TGTGCCATCAGTGACAGGTGGACGGGGGCCAACGTCCTGACTTTC	CAISDRWTGANVLTF	.	TRBJ2-6	.	TRBV10-3
TGTGCCAGCAGCTTAATCAGGGTCCAAAATTCCTACGAGCAGTACTTC	CASSLIRVQNSYEQYF	many	TRBJ2-7	.	TRBV11-2
TGTGCCAGCAGTTTCCGACAGGCGAGCAATCAGCCCCAGCATTTT	CASSFRQASNQPQHF	many	TRBJ1-5	.	TRBV6-6
TGCAGCGGCCTTCGAGGGCTGGAGACCCAGTACTTC	CSGLRGLETQYF	.	TRBJ2-5	.	TRBV29-1
TGCAGTGCTAGTGTAGCTAGGAATTCACCCCTCCACTTT	CSASVARNSPLHF	many	TRBJ1-6	.	TRBV20-1
TGTGCCAGCAGTGAATTTACAGGGTCACCCCTCCACTTT	CASSEFTGSPLHF	many	TRBJ1-6	.	TRBV25-1
TGCGCCAGCAGCTTGGCCGGCAGGGAATCCGGAAACACCATATATTTT	CASSLAGRESGNTIYF	.	TRBJ1-3	.	TRBV5-1
TGCAGTGCTAGAGACCTCCGGGACTATTTGCCCACCTACGAGCAGTACTTC	CSARDLRDYLPTYEQYF	many	TRBJ2-7	TRBD2	TRBV20-1
TGCGCCAGCAGCCAAGATACGGACCCGGCTCGGTACGAGCAGTACTTC	CASSQDTDPARYEQYF	many	TRBJ2-7	.	TRBV4-1
TGCGCCAGCAGCCAAATAAATTCACCCCTCCACTTT	CASSQINSPLHF	many	TRBJ1-6	.	TRBV5-1
TGTGCCAGCAGCTTAAGGCCCGCAGGGGAGCTGTTTTTT	CASSLRPAGELFF	.	TRBJ2-2	.	TRBV7-3
TGTGCCAGCAGTTTCACTCGATACAGGGCGAGCAATCAGCCCCAGCATTTT	CASSFTRYRASNQPQHF	many	TRBJ1-5	.	TRBV28
TGTGCCAGCAGCGTGTCCCCGGGACGGGGGAATTCACCCCTCCACTTT	CASSVSPGRGNSPLHF	.	TRBJ1-6	.	TRBV9
TGCGCCAGCAGTGAAGACAGTAACTATAATGAAAAACTGTTTTTT	CASSEDSNYNEKLFF	.	TRBJ1-4	.	TRBV10-2
TGTGCCACCAGCAGAGATGGCAGACTAGCGGGAGTTTCCCCAACCTACGAGCAGTACTTC	CATSRDGRLAGVSPTYEQYF	many	TRBJ2-7	TRBD2	TRBV15
TGTGCCAGCAGCTTAGCTATGGCTAGCGGGAGAGGTGAGACCCAGTACTTC	CASSLAMASGRGETQYF	.	TRBJ2-5	TRBD2	TRBV7-2
TGTGCCAGCAGCACACGGAGGGAGGGAGTCACCGGGGAGCTGTTTTTT	CASSTRREGVTGELFF	.	TRBJ2-2	TRBD2	TRBV7-2
TGTGCCAGCAGCTTGTGGACCGGGGAGCTGTTTTTT	CASSLWTGELFF	many	TRBJ2-2	.	TRBV5-6
TGCAGCGTTGTGACAGGGGCTGGAAACACCATATATTTT	CSVVTGAGNTIYF	few	TRBJ1-3	TRBD1	TRBV29-1
TGTGCCAGCAACTTCGACGGCACTGAAGCTTTCTTT	CASNFDGTEAFF	few	TRBJ1-1	.	TRBV12-3/TRBV12-4
TGCAGTGCTAGCTTTTCCGGGACAGGGATTTCTGAAGCTTTCTTT	CSASFSGTGISEAFF	many	TRBJ1-1	TRBD1	TRBV20-1
TGCAGCGCCCACAGGGGAGAGACCCAGTACTTC	CSAHRGETQYF	many	TRBJ2-5	TRBD1	TRBV29-1